These 25 T cell receptor beta chains came from one sample sequenced in a study of PD-1 blockade in classical Hodgkin lymphoma. Assay used: immunoSEQ multiplex PCR; TCRdb lists only in-frame clones, some missing. The sample lists 17,000 or so clones; approximately 85% were seen once. Time point specified: newly diagnosed, previously untreated cHL patient sample. The sequenced sample consisted of peripheral blood mononuclear cells (PBMCs). The receptors were sampled from a human donor with classical Hodgkin lymphoma.

J is TRBJ1-5 and V is TRBV5-5; D gene ambiguous. Per the germline V gene, CDR1 is SGHKS and CDR2 is YYEKEE (reference sequence). V lost 0 bases to trimming and J lost 5 bases, with 9 bases between them. The CDR3 is made up of 14 amino acids. Written as DNA, the CDR3 is TGTGCCAGCAGCTTGGGAACAGACTATCAGCCCCAGCATTTT. This codes for CASSLGTDYQPQHF.

V and J are TRBV9 and TRBJ2-5, with D possibly TRBD1 on 6 matching bases. V was cut by 5 bases and J by 1 base, with 18 bases left in between. The germline V gene has CDR1 SGDLS and CDR2 YYNGEE. The CDR3 runs to 16 residues. The CDR3 here is CASSSNREPGQETQYF. As DNA, the CDR3 is TGTGCCAGCAGTAGTAACAGGGAACCCGGCCAAGAGACCCAGTACTTC.

V gene TRBV4-1 combines with J gene TRBJ2-1; 7 nucleotides match TRBD1. J lost 5 bases, V lost 1 base, and 5 bases had no gene match. The germline gives CDR1 MGHRA, CDR2 YSYEKL. This CDR3 has 15 residues. The CDR3 region is CASSQVGTVHNEQFF. CDR3 nucleotides: TGCGCCAGCAGCCAAGTCGGGACAGTACACAATGAGCAGTTCTTC.

The chain recombines TRBV6-4 with TRBJ1-2; D is undetermined. Germline V gene sequence: CDR1 MRHNA, CDR2 SNTAGT. The V end lost 2 bases, the J end lost 12 bases, and 13 bases lay between the germline ends. The CDR3 is 12 residues long. As DNA, the CDR3 is TGTGCCAGCAGTGACGGAACACGTAAGCACACCTTC. Translating gives CASSDGTRKHTF.

J is TRBJ1-3 and V is TRBV29-1; no reliable D call. Trimming cost V 6 bases and J 0 bases, with 9 bases left between them. This CDR3 has 13 residues. Per germline, CDR1 SQVTM and CDR2 ANQGSEA. The CDR3 nucleotides read TGCAGCGTGACGTGGCACTCTGGAAACACCATATATTTT. It yields the protein CSVTWHSGNTIYF.

This clone has only one observation. This chain connects TRBV29-1 to TRBJ2-3, with 10 bases fitting TRBD2. Germline CDR1 and CDR2: SQVTM and ANQGSEA. The CDR3 runs 13 residues. The trim removed 7 bases at V and 6 bases at J, leaving 7 bases unmatched. In DNA form, the CDR3 reads TGCAGCGGGGGACTAGCGAATAGCGATACGCAGTATTTT. It encodes CSGGLANSDTQYF.

The V gene is TRBV27, the J gene TRBJ1-1; unclear D gene. The V gene's germline CDR1 is MNHEY and CDR2 SMNVEV (reference sequence). This CDR3 region has 11 residues. V was shortened by 4 bases and J by 11 bases, with 11 bases between the two germline ends. CDR3 loop: CASSSGLGAFF. For the CDR3, the DNA is TGTGCCAGCAGTTCGGGTCTCGGGGCTTTCTTT.

The chain employs TRBV7-9 and TRBJ1-2; 8 bases agree with TRBD1. Trimming took 8 bases from V and 7 from J; bases not matched to a gene: 12. Germline CDR1 is SEHNR and CDR2 is FQNEAQ (reference sequence). This CDR3 is 14 amino acids long. CDR3 nucleotides: TGTGCCAGCTCCCCGGTGGACAGGGACCGTGGCTACACCTTC. Translating it yields CASSPVDRDRGYTF.

V gene TRBV7-2 combines with J gene TRBJ2-1; 10 nucleotides line up with TRBD1. This CDR3 spans 15 amino acids. Germline V gene lookup returns CDR1 SGHTA and CDR2 FQGNSA. V trimming: 5 bases; J trimming: 6 bases; junction bases outside the gene matches: 7. The CDR3 is CASSPRDRGPNEQFF. CDR3 nucleotide sequence: TGTGCCAGCAGCCCCAGGGACAGGGGCCCCAATGAGCAGTTCTTC. The whole variable domain, remainder taken from reference TRBV7-2 and TRBJ2-1, is GAGVSQSPSNKVTEKGKDVELRCDPISGHTALYWYRQSLGQGLEFLIYFQGNSAPDKSGLPSDRFSAERTGGSVSTLTIQRTQQEDSAVYLCASSPRDRGPNEQFFGPGTRLTVL.

This chain connects TRBV14 to TRBJ2-1; D is possibly TRBD2 (6 bases). Trimming cost V 0 bases and J 7 bases, with 16 bases left between them. Per the germline V gene, CDR1 is SGHDN and CDR2 is FVKESK. This CDR3 spans 16 amino acids. The CDR3 sequence: CASSQDNLIGGNEQFF. In DNA, the CDR3 is TGTGCCAGCAGCCAAGATAACCTGATTGGAGGGAATGAGCAGTTCTTC. Using reference TRBV14 and TRBJ2-1 for the parts outside the CDR3, the full variable domain is EAGVTQFPSHSVIEKGQTVTLRCDPISGHDNLYWYRRVMGKEIKFLLHFVKESKQDESGMPNNRFLAERTGGTYSTLKVQPAELEDSGVYFCASSQDNLIGGNEQFFGPGTRLTVL.

This clone is a singleton in its sample. This sequence joins TRBV25-1 and TRBJ2-7, with 8 nucleotides matching TRBD1. The ends lost 1 base at V and 2 bases at J; junction bases unmatched: 4. The length of the CDR3 is 15 residues. Germline CDR1 reads MGHDK; CDR2 reads SYGVNS. The CDR3 coding sequence is TGTGCCAGCAGTGAATCTGGACAGGGTACCTACGAGCAGTACTTC. Its protein product is CASSESGQGTYEQYF.

The V call is TRBV28, the J call TRBJ2-7; D is possibly TRBD1 (6 bases). Germline CDR1 and CDR2: MDHEN and SYDVKM. The CDR3 length is 16 residues. Trimming took off 2 bases at V and 2 bases at J, with 16 bases between the two ends. CDR3 residues: CASSLPRDTPTYEQYF. For the CDR3, the DNA is TGTGCCAGCAGTTTACCCCGGGACACCCCAACCTACGAGCAGTACTTC.

This clone was picked up a small number of times. Distinct nucleotide sequences in the sample also encode this CDR3. The chain recombines TRBV7-6 with TRBJ2-2, with 10 bases identical to TRBD2. This CDR3 has 17 amino acids. Germline V lookup: CDR1 SGHVS, CDR2 FNYEAQ. The V segment lost 1 base and the J segment 4 bases; nucleotides outside the gene matches: 6. CDR3 sequence: CASSLGAGGPGTGELFF. The CDR3 DNA reads TGTGCCAGCAGCTTAGGAGCGGGAGGGCCGGGCACCGGGGAGCTGTTTTTT.

This clone was counted only a few times. The genes are TRBV28 and TRBJ2-5; D remains unclear. This CDR3 has 13 amino acids. Trimming removed 6 bases from V and 3 bases from J, with 11 bases in between. Germline-derived CDR1 and CDR2 are MDHEN and SYDVKM. The DNA of the CDR3 is TGTGCCAGCAGCAGCAGACCAGAAGAGACCCAGTACTTC. Its protein product is CASSSRPEETQYF.

In this sample, this clone turned up a few times. Other nucleotide sequences in the sample specify the same CDR3. The chain uses TRBV2 and TRBJ2-1, with D hard to call. The germline V and J ends were trimmed by 2 bases and 9 bases, with 5 bases remaining between them. Germline V lookup: CDR1 SNHLY, CDR2 FYNNEI. The CDR3 has 11 residues. CDR3 protein: CASSESLEQFF. CDR3 DNA sequence: TGTGCCAGCAGTGAATCGCTTGAGCAGTTCTTC.

The CDR3 spells CSVGEVAGDYEQFF. As DNA, the CDR3 is TGCAGCGTGGGGGAGGTAGCGGGAGACTATGAGCAGTTCTTC. The chain uses TRBV29-1 and TRBJ2-1, with 9 bases that match TRBD2. CDR1 is SQVTM, CDR2 ANQGSEA, per germline. The CDR3 contains 14 residues. V lost 6 bases and J lost 8; bases outside the gene matches: 11.

The rearrangement links TRBV6-5 to TRBJ2-2; maybe TRBD1 (7 bases). The germline V and J ends were trimmed by 2 bases and 6 bases, with 13 bases remaining between them. CDR3 length equals 15 residues. The germline CDR1 and CDR2 sequences are MNHEY and SVGAGI. CDR3 amino acids: CASSYAQGRSGELFF. The CDR3 bases are TGTGCCAGCAGTTACGCACAGGGGAGGTCCGGGGAGCTGTTTTTT.

This clone was seen more than once but under ten times. The chain employs TRBV25-1 and TRBJ1-2, with 7 bases fitting TRBD1. Germline V lookup: CDR1 MGHDK, CDR2 SYGVNS. J gave up 7 bases and V 8 bases, and 10 bases lay outside the gene matches. The CDR3 totals 13 residues. CDR3 nucleotide sequence: TGTGCCAGCGGTCAGGGGGGAAGTTTTGGCTACACCTTC. It is translated as CASGQGGSFGYTF.

This chain links TRBV28 with TRBJ2-7, with TRBD2 matching over 8 bases. The length of the CDR3 is 15 residues. With 2 bases clipped from V and 6 bases from J, the junction kept 9 bases outside the gene matches. The germline V gene encodes CDR1 MDHEN and CDR2 SYDVKM. DNA for the CDR3: TGTGCCAGCAGTTTAAGAAGCGGGAGACCCTCCGAGCAGTACTTC. As protein: CASSLRSGRPSEQYF. The full variable domain, rest sourced from reference TRBV28 and TRBJ2-7, is DVKVTQSSRYLVKRTGEKVFLECVQDMDHENMFWYRQDPGLGLRLIYFSYDVKMKEKGDIPEGYSVSREKKERFSLILESASTNQTSMYLCASSLRSGRPSEQYFGPGTRLTVT.

The chain employs TRBV7-8 and TRBJ1-1; D perhaps matches TRBD1 (5 bases). From germline, CDR1 is SGHVS and CDR2 FQNEAQ. The CDR3 spans 16 residues. V lost 5 bases and J 4 bases, leaving 20 bases between the germline ends. CDR3 bases: TGTGCCAGCAGCCCCCTAGGAGGAAGCGGGGGCACTGAAGCTTTCTTT. Residues: CASSPLGGSGGTEAFF.

V is TRBV6-5 and J is TRBJ2-4; 7 bases fit TRBD2. This CDR3 contains 15 residues. The V and J ends lost 8 bases and 3 bases, in that order; junction bases with no gene match: 10. Looked up from germline, CDR1 is MNHEY and CDR2 is SVGAGI. This CDR3 reads CASGESGEFKNIQYF. Here the CDR3 DNA reads TGTGCCAGCGGGGAGAGCGGGGAGTTCAAAAACATTCAGTACTTC.

The rearrangement links TRBV7-6 to TRBJ1-3; D call uncertain. CDR3 length equals 16 residues. CDR1 is SGHVS and CDR2 is FNYEAQ in the germline V gene. The V end lost 7 bases, the J end lost 0 bases, and 16 bases lay between the germline ends. CDR3 region: CASTRTTVSSGNTIYF. As DNA, the CDR3 is TGTGCCAGCACCCGAACCACAGTGAGCTCTGGAAACACCATATATTTT.

The chain has TRBV4-1 and TRBJ2-7, with TRBD2 matching over 7 bases. The V gene end was trimmed by 3 bases and the J gene end by 4 bases; junction bases not matched to a gene: 9. The CDR3 is made up of 15 amino acids. Germline-derived CDR1 and CDR2 are MGHRA and YSYEKL. The CDR3, as DNA: TGCGCCAGCAGCCACCCCGGGGCTAGCGGATACGAGCAGTACTTC. Translating gives CASSHPGASGYEQYF.

The chain carries TRBV15 and TRBJ2-7; D remains ambiguous. This CDR3 has 13 residues. Between the trimmed V and J ends, which lost 1 base and 0 bases, there was a span of 4 bases. Germline assignment: CDR1 LNHNV and CDR2 YYDKDF (reference sequence). For the CDR3, the DNA is TGTGCCACCAGCAGAGGAAACTCCTACGAGCAGTACTTC. Translating gives CATSRGNSYEQYF.

The chain carries TRBV7-9 and TRBJ2-1; 10 bases map to TRBD2. Germline values: CDR1 SEHNR, CDR2 FQNEAQ (reference sequence). The CDR3 spans 15 residues. Trimming cost V 0 bases and J 10 bases; bases outside gene matches: 6. This CDR3 is CASSLASGRAGEQFF. The CDR3 DNA sequence: TGTGCCAGCAGCTTAGCCAGCGGGAGGGCGGGGGAGCAGTTCTTC.